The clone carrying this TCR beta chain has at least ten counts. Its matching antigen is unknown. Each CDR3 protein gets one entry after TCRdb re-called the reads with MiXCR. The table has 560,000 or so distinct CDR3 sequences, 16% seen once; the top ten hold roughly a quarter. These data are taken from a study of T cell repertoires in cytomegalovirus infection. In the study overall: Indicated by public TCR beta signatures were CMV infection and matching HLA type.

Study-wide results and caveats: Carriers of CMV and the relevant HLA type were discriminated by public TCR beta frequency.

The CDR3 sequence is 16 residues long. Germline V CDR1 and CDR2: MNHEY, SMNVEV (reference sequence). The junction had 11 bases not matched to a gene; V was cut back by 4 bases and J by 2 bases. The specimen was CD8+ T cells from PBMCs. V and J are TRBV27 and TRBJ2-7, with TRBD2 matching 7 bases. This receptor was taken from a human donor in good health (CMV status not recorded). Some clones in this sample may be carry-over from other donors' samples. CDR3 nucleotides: TGTGCCAGCAGTTCGGCTAGCGGACGAGATCCCTACGAGCAGTACTTC. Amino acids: CASSSASGRDPYEQYF.